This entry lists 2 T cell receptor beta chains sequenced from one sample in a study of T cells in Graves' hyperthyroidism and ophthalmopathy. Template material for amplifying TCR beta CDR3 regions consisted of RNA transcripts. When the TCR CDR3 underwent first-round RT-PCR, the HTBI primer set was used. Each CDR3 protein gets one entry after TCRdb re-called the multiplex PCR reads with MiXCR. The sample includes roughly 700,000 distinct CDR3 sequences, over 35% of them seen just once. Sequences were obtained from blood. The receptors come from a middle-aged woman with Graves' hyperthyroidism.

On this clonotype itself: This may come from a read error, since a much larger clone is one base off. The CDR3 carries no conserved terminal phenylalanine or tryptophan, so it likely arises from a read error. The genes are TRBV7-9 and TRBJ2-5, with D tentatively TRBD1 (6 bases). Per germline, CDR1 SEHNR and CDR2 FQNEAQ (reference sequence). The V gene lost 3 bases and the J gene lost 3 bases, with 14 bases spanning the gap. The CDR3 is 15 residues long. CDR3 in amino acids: CASSLYRQGKETQYS. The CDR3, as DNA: TGTGCCAGCAGCTTGTATCGGCAGGGGAAAGAGACCCAGTACTCC.

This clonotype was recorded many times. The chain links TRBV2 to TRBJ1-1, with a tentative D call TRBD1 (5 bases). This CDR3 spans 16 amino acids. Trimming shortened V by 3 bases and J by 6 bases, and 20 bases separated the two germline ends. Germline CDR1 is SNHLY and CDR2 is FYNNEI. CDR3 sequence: CASSEPLTEVGAEAFF. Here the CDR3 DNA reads TGTGCCAGCAGTGAGCCGCTGACAGAGGTGGGGGCTGAAGCTTTCTTT. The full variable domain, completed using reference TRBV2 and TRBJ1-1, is EPEVTQTPSHQVTQMGQEVILRCVPISNHLYFYWYRQILGQKVEFLVSFYNNEISEKSEIFDDQFSVERPDGSNFTLKIRSTKLEDSAMYFCASSEPLTEVGAEAFFGQGTRLTVV.